These 24 T cell receptor beta chains were sequenced from one sample in a study of cytomegalovirus exposure and HLA in healthy donors. The PCR was carried out with 60 Vbeta primers and 13 Jbeta primers. This table comes from immunoSEQ multiplex PCR, and its TCRdb copy is limited to in-frame clones, with some not included. The table includes 130,000 to 150,000 clones, 60% to 80% detected once. Sequenced: PBMCs. These receptors were taken from a woman between 40 and 55 years old in good health and CMV-seropositive.

The rearrangement uses TRBV5-1 and TRBJ2-5, with D tentatively TRBD2 (6 bases). The germline V gene encodes CDR1 SGHRS and CDR2 YFSETQ. Trimming removed 1 base at V and 5 bases at J, with 15 bases between. The CDR3 has 15 amino acids. The CDR3 here is CASSLRLRGGETQYF. The CDR3 bases are TGCGCCAGCAGCTTGAGGCTGCGGGGCGGCGAGACCCAGTACTTC.

This clone was counted between two and nine times. For the CDR3, the DNA is TGTGCCAGCAGCTCAACAGGGGCCCAGTCCTACGAGCAGTACTTC. Protein: CASSSTGAQSYEQYF. The chain couples TRBV6-6 to TRBJ2-7, with 7 positions matching TRBD1. The ends lost 6 bases at V and 1 base at J; junction bases unmatched: 9. In germline, CDR1 is MNHNY, CDR2 SVGAGI (reference sequence). This CDR3 region has 15 residues.

The rearrangement uses TRBV11-2 and TRBJ2-3, with D unresolved. Trimming cost V 4 bases and J 2 bases, with 4 bases left between them. CDR3 length: 12 amino acids. From germline, CDR1 is SGHAT and CDR2 FQNNGV. CDR3: CASSSLTDTQYF. In nucleotides, the CDR3 is TGTGCCAGCAGCTCTCTCACAGATACGCAGTATTTT. The full variable domain, rest sourced from reference TRBV11-2 and TRBJ2-3, is EAGVAQSPRYKIIEKRQSVAFWCNPISGHATLYWYQQILGQGPKLLIQFQNNGVVDDSQLPKDRFSAERLKGVDSTLKIQPAKLEDSAVYLCASSSLTDTQYFGPGTRLTVL.

This clone showed up just once. The chain couples TRBV4-2 to TRBJ1-4, with D maybe TRBD1 (5 bases). The ends were cut back, 1 base at V and 17 bases at J, with 23 bases in the middle. In germline, CDR1 is LGHNA, CDR2 YNFKEQ. CDR3 size: 15 residues. The CDR3 protein is CASSQVGGNMGLVFF. The CDR3 nucleotides read TGTGCCAGCAGCCAAGTTGGGGGGAACATGGGTCTCGTATTTTTT.

This clone occurred a few times. The chain joins TRBV9 to TRBJ2-3; tentatively, D is TRBD1 (6 bases). CDR1 is SGDLS, CDR2 YYNGEE, per germline. The V gene lost 3 bases and the J gene lost 1 base, with 9 bases spanning the gap. The length of the CDR3 is 14 residues. The CDR3 bases are TGTGCCAGCAGCGCAAGGACAGGCACAGATACGCAGTATTTT. It translates to CASSARTGTDTQYF.

About this clone itself: Different DNA sequences within this sample yield the same CDR3. The chain carries TRBV7-9 and TRBJ2-1, with D tentatively TRBD2 (8 bases). The CDR3 sequence is 14 residues long. Germline CDR1 is SEHNR and CDR2 is FQNEAQ (reference sequence). V lost 5 bases and J 10 bases, leaving 18 bases between the germline ends. For the CDR3, the DNA is TGTGCCAGCAGCGTAGGACAGGCGGGGGGCGAGCAGTTCTTC. As protein: CASSVGQAGGEQFF.

The rearrangement links TRBV6-5 to TRBJ2-5, with D possibly TRBD1 on 6 matching bases. The J call may be faulty, since TRBJ2-7 better matches the DNA end. This CDR3 comprises 14 residues. CDR1 and CDR2 from the germline V gene are MNHEY and SVGAGI. The CDR3 reads CASSYSTGPYEQYF. The CDR3 DNA sequence: TGTGCCAGCAGTTACTCGACAGGTCCCTACGAGCAGTACTTC.

This clone was counted once. The CDR3 reads CASRSGTVTDTQYF. The DNA of the CDR3 is TGTGCCAGCCGGTCCGGGACAGTCACAGATACGCAGTATTTT. The chain recombines TRBV2 with TRBJ2-3; the match to TRBD1 covers 7 bases. CDR1 is SNHLY, CDR2 FYNNEI, per germline. V trimming: 8 bases; J trimming: 2 bases; junction bases outside the gene matches: 7. This CDR3 contains 14 residues.

The V call is TRBV25-1, the J call TRBJ1-3; 7 nucleotides line up with TRBD1. CDR3 length: 17 amino acids. Germline V CDR1 and CDR2: MGHDK, SYGVNS. Losses at the gene ends were 4 bases for V and 2 bases for J; bases not matched to a gene: 11. Here the CDR3 DNA reads TGTGCCAGCAGTGGGACCGCCCTCACAGGGGCTGGAAACACCATATATTTT. Its translation is CASSGTALTGAGNTIYF.

The V gene is TRBV2, the J gene TRBJ1-1; D gene uncertain. The V end lost 7 bases, the J end lost 4 bases, and 16 bases lay between the germline ends. Germline CDR1 reads SNHLY; CDR2 reads FYNNEI. There are 14 residues in the CDR3. The CDR3 sequence: CASKTSGLGTEAFF. The CDR3 DNA sequence: TGTGCCAGCAAGACATCCGGTTTGGGCACTGAAGCTTTCTTT.

The gene calls are TRBV6-1 and TRBJ1-5; TRBD1 matches at 8 bases. The CDR3 has 15 amino acids. Germline values: CDR1 MNHNS, CDR2 SASEGT. The V and J ends lost 2 bases and 2 bases, in that order; junction bases with no gene match: 2. The CDR3: CASSEQTGGNQPQHF. CDR3 sequence (DNA): TGTGCCAGCAGTGAACAGACAGGGGGCAATCAGCCCCAGCATTTT.

The V call is TRBV13, the J call TRBJ1-2, with TRBD1 as a possible D gene (6 bases). The germline V and J ends were trimmed by 1 base and 3 bases, with 12 bases remaining between them. The CDR3 totals 15 residues. In germline, CDR1 is PRHDT, CDR2 FYEKMQ (reference sequence). The CDR3 sequence is CASSLVAGGYYGYTF. In DNA form, the CDR3 reads TGTGCCAGCAGCTTAGTTGCGGGGGGCTACTATGGCTACACCTTC.

Only one count was recorded for this clone. The chain recombines TRBV21-1 with TRBJ2-7; the DNA was not compared with TRBD2, the D call given in the table. TRBV21-1 is reported as a pseudogene. The CDR3 has 15 amino acids. CDR3 bases: TGTGCCAGCACCCTAACTAGCGGGGATTGCTACGAGCAGTACTTC. Its translation: CASTLTSGDCYEQYF.

V gene TRBV6-5 combines with J gene TRBJ1-5, with D unresolved. This CDR3 is 15 amino acids long. Germline-derived CDR1 and CDR2 are MNHEY and SVGAGI. V was clipped by 0 bases and J by 7 bases, with 13 bases between them. The CDR3 region is CASSYSNVKRQPQHF. The CDR3 DNA follows: TGTGCCAGCAGTTACTCGAATGTAAAACGGCAGCCCCAGCATTTT.

The V and J genes are TRBV4-1 and TRBJ1-2; 7 bases fit TRBD1. CDR1 MGHRA and CDR2 YSYEKL come from the germline V gene. The V and J ends lost 3 bases and 4 bases, in that order; junction bases with no gene match: 5. This CDR3 is built from 14 residues. For the CDR3, the DNA is TGCGCCAGCAGCCATACCGGACAGGTCTATGGCTACACCTTC. Translating it yields CASSHTGQVYGYTF.

The V call is TRBV2, the J call TRBJ1-2, with D tentatively TRBD1 (5 bases). Germline V lookup: CDR1 SNHLY, CDR2 FYNNEI. CDR3 length: 11 residues. With 6 bases removed from V and 5 bases from J, the gap between germline ends came to 7 bases. The CDR3 loop reads CASSAGYGYTF. CDR3 DNA: TGTGCCAGCAGCGCAGGGTATGGCTACACCTTC.

The chain links TRBV2 to TRBJ1-2; D ambiguous. Germline V gene lookup returns CDR1 SNHLY and CDR2 FYNNEI. Trimming cost V 4 bases and J 8 bases, with 11 bases left between them. The CDR3 extends over 12 amino acids. CDR3: CASSGERGGYTF. The CDR3 DNA follows: TGTGCCAGCAGTGGGGAGAGAGGGGGCTACACCTTC.

The V call is TRBV4-1, the J call TRBJ1-2; 9 positions agree with TRBD1. V shed 0 bases, J shed 7 bases, and the junction held 9 bases outside the gene matches. Germline V gene sequence: CDR1 MGHRA, CDR2 YSYEKL. The CDR3 covers 16 residues. The CDR3 spells CASSQEPGQGRPGYTF. CDR3 in DNA: TGCGCCAGCAGCCAAGAACCGGGACAGGGAAGACCTGGCTACACCTTC.

This clone was counted a single time. Other DNA sequences in this sample translate to the same CDR3. The chain couples TRBV5-1 to TRBJ2-7; D unclear. CDR1 SGHRS and CDR2 YFSETQ come from the germline V gene. The length of the CDR3 is 14 residues. Deletions cut 4 bases from V and 6 bases from J, with 17 bases between. The CDR3 coding sequence is TGCGCCAGCAGCAGACTTCCCCAAGGAAGCGAGCAGTACTTC. This codes for CASSRLPQGSEQYF.

The chain couples TRBV5-4 to TRBJ2-1; 8 nucleotides agree with TRBD1. CDR1 SGHNT and CDR2 YYREEE come from the germline V gene (reference sequence). The V gene end was trimmed by 4 bases and the J gene end by 2 bases; junction bases not matched to a gene: 5. The CDR3 extends over 15 amino acids. CDR3 amino acids: CASSVGDRPYNEQFF. DNA for the CDR3: TGTGCCAGCAGCGTCGGGGACAGGCCCTACAATGAGCAGTTCTTC.

The rearrangement joins TRBV2 to TRBJ1-4; D unclear. The V gene lost 4 bases and the J gene lost 2 bases, with 11 bases spanning the gap. CDR1 and CDR2 from the germline V gene are SNHLY and FYNNEI. CDR3 length equals 15 residues. CDR3: CASSVESGTNEKLFF. CDR3 bases: TGTGCCAGCAGTGTGGAGTCGGGGACTAATGAAAAACTGTTTTTT.

In this sample, this clone turned up a few times. The same CDR3 also results from other DNA sequences found in this sample. The chain uses TRBV18 and TRBJ2-3, with 8 nucleotides matching TRBD2. The CDR3 covers 16 residues. Per germline, CDR1 KGHSH and CDR2 LQKENI. The J segment lost 3 bases and the V segment lost 6 bases, leaving 11 bases of the junction unmatched. CDR3 sequence reads: CASSPPSGGGTDTQYF. The CDR3 DNA reads as TGTGCCAGCTCTCCGCCAAGCGGGGGAGGTACAGATACGCAGTATTTT.

V is TRBV4-2 and J is TRBJ1-2, with D hard to call. Germline values: CDR1 LGHNA, CDR2 YNFKEQ. V dropped 1 base and J dropped 8 bases, with 14 bases sitting between them. The CDR3 loop spans 14 amino acids. The CDR3 sequence: CASSQGFSGGGYTF. CDR3 coding DNA: TGTGCCAGCAGCCAAGGTTTCTCCGGCGGAGGCTACACCTTC.

The genes are TRBV5-1 and TRBJ2-1; 11 bases are a match to TRBD2. V lost 0 bases and J lost 0; bases outside the gene matches: 8. Germline lookup yields CDR1 SGHRS and CDR2 YFSETQ. CDR3 length equals 19 residues. CDR3: CASSLAVLAGGSSYNEQFF. DNA of the CDR3: TGCGCCAGCAGCTTGGCCGTTCTAGCGGGGGGAAGCTCCTACAATGAGCAGTTCTTC.